The 17 T cell receptor beta chains in this list originate from one sample, sequenced in a study of T cells in Graves' hyperthyroidism and ophthalmopathy. Authors of the study amplified TCR beta CDR3 regions from RNA transcripts. The HTBI set primed first-round TCR CDR3 RT-PCR. TCRdb called the multiplex PCR reads again in MiXCR, with one record for every CDR3 protein. The profile shows roughly 550,000 distinct CDR3 sequences, 15% to 20% of them singletons. Sequencing input: blood. These receptors all stem from a woman aged 25 to 39 with Graves' ophthalmopathy.

This clonotype showed up many times. This chain joins TRBV5-5 and TRBJ2-7; TRBD1 aligns across 9 bases. The CDR3 runs 15 residues. J was trimmed by 3 bases and V by 2 bases; bases with no gene match: 6. CDR1 and CDR2 (germline): SGHKS, YYEKEE (reference sequence). Written as DNA, the CDR3 is TGTGCCAGCAGCTTAGGGGACAGGGCTGGCTACGAGCAGTACTTC. As protein: CASSLGDRAGYEQYF.

This clonotype was counted only a few times. V gene TRBV13 combines with J gene TRBJ2-2; D may be TRBD1 (6 bases). This CDR3 region has 17 residues. Trimming stripped 5 bases from V and 1 base from J, with 17 bases between. Germline lookup yields CDR1 PRHDT and CDR2 FYEKMQ (reference sequence). The DNA for the CDR3 is TGTGCCAGCAGCGAGGAAGGGGGACGGATGAACACCGGGGAGCTGTTTTTT. Translation: CASSEEGGRMNTGELFF.

The chain carries TRBV12-3 or TRBV12-4 and TRBJ2-1, with TRBD2 identical over 14 bases. This CDR3 contains 16 residues. Losses at the gene ends were 1 base for V and 8 bases for J; bases not matched to a gene: 4. The CDR3 reads CASSLVTSGRAYEQFF. The CDR3 coding sequence is TGTGCCAGCAGTTTAGTGACTAGCGGGAGGGCATATGAGCAGTTCTTC.

Remarks on this clonotype: It may be a read error: a sequence one base away is much more abundant. The gene calls are TRBV12-3 or TRBV12-4 and TRBJ2-3; weak D call: TRBD1 (6 bases). This CDR3 has 15 amino acids. The CDR3 DNA sequence: TGTGCCAGCAGTGCCAGGGGCCCTAGCACAGATGCGCAGTATTTT. It codes for CASSARGPSTDAQYF.

The V call is TRBV28, the J call TRBJ2-5, with 7 bases that match TRBD1. V shed 4 bases and J 2 bases; nucleotides not matched to a gene: 10. The length of the CDR3 is 16 residues. Germline V gene data show CDR1 as MDHEN and CDR2 as SYDVKM. CDR3 loop: CASSSAVGGGQETQYF. The DNA for the CDR3 is TGTGCCAGCAGTTCCGCAGTAGGGGGCGGGCAAGAGACCCAGTACTTC.

In this sample, this clonotype turned up many times. The rearrangement joins TRBV20-1 to TRBJ1-1; maybe TRBD1 (5 bases). Trimming took 6 bases from V and 3 from J, leaving 17 bases between them. The CDR3 covers 14 residues. Looked up from germline, CDR1 is DFQATT and CDR2 is SNEGSKA (reference sequence). The CDR3 nucleotides read TGCAGTGCCCCGTCGGGGGGTAAGGACACTGAAGCTTTCTTT. Residues: CSAPSGGKDTEAFF.

This clonotype was counted a few times. The chain carries TRBV20-1 and TRBJ2-5; 8 nucleotides match TRBD2. CDR1 and CDR2 from the germline V gene are DFQATT and SNEGSKA (reference sequence). This CDR3 spans 15 amino acids. Germline trimming cut 6 bases from V and 1 base from J; bases unmatched to any gene: 10. This CDR3 reads CSAPPDGRGQETQYF. CDR3 DNA sequence: TGCAGTGCGCCCCCCGACGGGAGGGGCCAAGAGACCCAGTACTTC.

This clonotype was seen more than once but under ten times. The chain joins TRBV7-2 to TRBJ2-7; 9 nucleotides agree with TRBD1. Per germline, CDR1 SGHTA and CDR2 FQGNSA. V shed 5 bases, J shed 3 bases, and the junction held 14 bases outside the gene matches. The length of the CDR3 is 17 residues. DNA for the CDR3: TGTGCCAGCAGCCCAGGACAGGGGTTTAGCGTCGACTACGAGCAGTACTTC. Residues: CASSPGQGFSVDYEQYF.

This clonotype was detected ten times or more. The rearrangement links TRBV10-3 to TRBJ2-7, with 10 nucleotides matching TRBD2. Losses at the gene ends were 5 bases for V and 2 bases for J; bases not matched to a gene: 6. Looked up from germline, CDR1 is ENHRY and CDR2 is SYGVKD. The CDR3 contains 15 residues. CDR3 sequence (DNA): TGTGCCATCAGTCTTGGGACTAGCGTACCCTACGAGCAGTACTTC. Protein: CAISLGTSVPYEQYF.

On this clonotype itself: A much more abundant neighbour one base away suggests this may be a read error. This chain links TRBV6-1 with TRBJ2-1, with D perhaps given as TRBD1 or TRBD2 (5 bases each). The V and J ends lost 7 bases and 5 bases respectively, with 12 bases between them. Per the germline V gene, CDR1 is MNHNS and CDR2 is SASEGT. CDR3 length: 13 residues. The CDR3 sequence: CASITGTDNEQFF. The CDR3 DNA reads TGTGCCAGCATAACCGGGACCGACAATGAGCAGTTCTTC.

This clonotype has ten or more counts. The J gene is TRBJ1-1, the V gene TRBV27; no definite D call. The germline V gene encodes CDR1 MNHEY and CDR2 SMNVEV (reference sequence). Between the trimmed V and J ends, which lost 6 bases and 3 bases, there was a span of 11 bases. The CDR3 is made up of 13 amino acids. The CDR3 DNA is TGTGCCAGCAGCCACACCTGGGACACTGAAGCTTTCTTT. Translated, it gives CASSHTWDTEAFF.

Many counts were recorded for this clonotype. The chain has TRBV6-2 or TRBV6-3 and TRBJ2-7, with D tentatively TRBD1 (5 bases). CDR1 and CDR2 (germline): MNHEY, SVGEGT. The CDR3 is 13 amino acids. Trimming shortened V by 5 bases and J by 3 bases, and 11 bases separated the two germline ends. CDR3 residues: CASSRGSVYEQYF. CDR3 in DNA: TGTGCCAGCAGTAGGGGCTCGGTCTACGAGCAGTACTTC.

The J gene is TRBJ1-5, the V gene TRBV6-1, with TRBD1 identical over 7 bases. After removal of 6 bases from V and 4 bases from J, the junction contained 12 bases not matched to a gene. The germline gives CDR1 MNHNS, CDR2 SASEGT. The CDR3 covers 16 residues. The CDR3 bases are TGTGCCAGCAGACCAAATACCTTACAGGGGAATCAGCCCCAGCATTTT. It yields the protein CASRPNTLQGNQPQHF.

In its sample, this clonotype was seen many times. The rearrangement joins TRBV28 to TRBJ2-7; 7 nucleotides line up with TRBD2. Germline V gene lookup returns CDR1 MDHEN and CDR2 SYDVKM. The V and J ends lost 10 bases and 5 bases, in that order; junction bases with no gene match: 14. This CDR3 is 14 amino acids long. CDR3 region: CATTPSLALNEQYF. CDR3 coding DNA: TGTGCCACCACACCTTCACTAGCGCTGAACGAGCAGTACTTC.

The chain employs TRBV30 and TRBJ1-1, with D maybe TRBD1 (5 bases). Between the trimmed V and J ends, which lost 0 bases and 3 bases, there was a span of 8 bases. CDR1 and CDR2 from the germline V gene are GTSNPN and SVGIG (reference sequence). The CDR3 totals 13 residues. CDR3 region: CAWSVRGDTEAFF. The CDR3 region has the DNA TGTGCCTGGAGTGTGCGGGGCGACACTGAAGCTTTCTTT. The whole variable domain, remainder taken from reference TRBV30 and TRBJ1-1, is SQTIHQWPATLVQPVGSPLSLECTVEGTSNPNLYWYRQAAGRGLQLLFYSVGIGQISSEVPQNLSASRPQDRQFILSSKKLLLSDSGFYLCAWSVRGDTEAFFGQGTRLTVV.

The chain carries TRBV5-1 and TRBJ2-7, with 11 bases matching TRBD1. The CDR3 contains 14 residues. V was pared by 4 bases and J by 4 bases, with 4 bases of the junction left unmatched. Germline CDR1 SGHRS, CDR2 YFSETQ. This chain's CDR3 is CASSNGQGAYEQYF. CDR3 bases: TGCGCCAGCAGCAACGGACAGGGGGCTTACGAGCAGTACTTC. The full variable domain, with the rest looked up from reference TRBV5-1 and TRBJ2-7, is KAGVTQTPRYLIKTRGQQVTLSCSPISGHRSVSWYQQTPGQGLQFLFEYFSETQRNKGNFPGRFSGRQFSNSRSEMNVSTLELGDSALYLCASSNGQGAYEQYFGPGTRLTVT.

This clonotype was observed many times. The gene calls are TRBV28 and TRBJ2-1; D might be TRBD2 (6 bases). The CDR3 loop spans 15 amino acids. Germline CDR1 MDHEN, CDR2 SYDVKM. The germline V and J ends were trimmed by 5 bases and 9 bases, with 20 bases remaining between them. As DNA, the CDR3 is TGTGCCAGCAGTCCGCTGGGGGGAGAGGACGGTGAGCAGTTCTTC. Translated: CASSPLGGEDGEQFF.